This paragraph reports one T cell receptor beta chain. Its antigen is undetermined. The germline V gene encodes CDR1 SGHDN and CDR2 FVKESK. The germline V and J ends were trimmed by 2 bases and 2 bases, with 15 bases remaining between them. There are 16 residues in the CDR3. The treatment: oral pan-JAK inhibitor, 5-10 mg twice daily. This sample was included in a study of CD8+ T cells in alopecia areata. Overall study context: Patients in the treated group were given tofacitinib by mouth, 5 to 10 mg twice a day.

Overall study results and limits: Tofacitinib yielded significantly lower scalp clonality and fewer expanded CD8+ clones among the top 100.

Extraction and reverse transcription of RNA yielded cDNA as the sequencing template. Produced via immunoSEQ multiplex PCR; TCRdb's table is partial and in-frame only. The sample includes about 200,000 clones, roughly 64% of them seen just once. The sample was CD4+ T cells sorted from blood, taken at week 24, from a patient treated with tofacitinib. The rearrangement joins TRBV14 to TRBJ2-5; D tentatively fits TRBD1 or TRBD2 (5 bases each). This TCR derives from a human donor with alopecia areata. The CDR3 spells CASSQPRGASQETQYF. CDR3 DNA: TGTGCCAGCAGCCAACCCAGAGGGGCGTCACAAGAGACCCAGTACTTC.